This T cell receptor (beta chain) was recovered during a study of blood T cells in healthy people across ages. The CDR3 totals 11 residues. From germline, CDR1 is SGHKS and CDR2 YYEKEE (reference sequence). V lost 0 bases, J lost 6 bases, and 3 bases lay in between. Sample-barcoded 5' priming and a J-beta primer mix drove a second PCR of roughly 6 to 12 cycles. TCRdb re-derived calls from the 5' RACE reads in MiXCR, one entry per CDR3 protein. Among around 280,000 distinct CDR3 sequences listed, roughly 27% were seen once. To note about this clonotype: Its antigen remains unknown.

Findings and caveats of the study: Older age coincided with a roughly linear decline in TCR beta diversity per million T cells.

Isolating PBMCs gave at least 6.5 million of these cells per sample. Sample: blood. The V and J genes are TRBV5-5 and TRBJ2-5, with unresolved D. This clonotype originated in a woman in her sixties or seventies in good health. CDR3 in amino acids: CASSLGQTQYF. CDR3 DNA sequence: TGTGCCAGCAGCTTGGGGCAGACCCAGTACTTC.